The TCR beta chain described here comes from a study of CD8+CD57+ T cells in acquired aplastic anemia. Broader study findings: When set against total CD4+ and CD8+ pools, CD8+CD57+ cells in patients had lower diversity.

This clonotype has more than one count but fewer than ten. Its antigen is unknown. The CDR3 is 15 amino acids. The V gene lost 4 bases and the J gene lost 7 bases, with 17 bases spanning the gap. Germline V CDR1 and CDR2: ENHRY, SYGVKD. The authors sequenced patients whose flow cytometry had shown CD8+CD57+ cell expansion. Everyone among the patients had severe acquired aplastic anemia. It was genomic DNA that served as the template for profiling TCR beta VDJ and CDR3. TCRdb reprocessed the reads with MiXCR, giving one entry per CDR3 protein. The sample shows about 20,000 distinct CDR3 sequences, less than 40% of them seen only once.

The chain joins TRBV10-3 to TRBJ1-5, with D unclear. The sequence was obtained from a human donor with aplastic anemia. Sequencing was done on a sample of CD8+CD57+ T cells sorted from PBMCs. Subset defined: bead-enriched CD8+CD57+ effector memory T cells from SAA patients. For the CDR3, the DNA is TGTGCCATCAGTGCGGTTGGGGTCGGAGGACAGCCCCAGCATTTT. Translated, it gives CAISAVGVGGQPQHF.